Below, one T cell receptor beta chain is given with its context. This sample is drawn from a study of blood T cell repertoires in COVID-19. Study overall: Samples of COVID-19 (acute and convalescent) were obtained from the United States, Italy and Spain.

Study processing details: Cell counts per sample came from amplifying reference gene primers. Sequencing was performed with immunoSEQ multiplex PCR; in TCRdb, only in-frame clones are kept and a portion is missing. The V and J calls and clone size are taken from that table; D and trimming were inferred from the DNA. Among about 59,000 clones listed, 60% to 80% were seen once. The CDR3 sequence is 19 residues long. The V gene's germline CDR1 is PRHDT and CDR2 FYEKMQ (reference sequence). With 4 bases clipped from V and 3 bases from J, the junction kept 16 bases outside the gene matches. This TCR derives from an elderly man with acute or convalescent COVID-19. This chain uses TRBV13 with TRBJ2-7, with 12 bases aligning to TRBD2. Input material: peripheral blood. The CDR3 sequence is CASSSQSSGRAQGLYEQYF. CDR3 nucleotides: TGTGCCAGCAGCTCCCAATCTAGCGGGAGGGCCCAGGGTCTCTACGAGCAGTACTTC.